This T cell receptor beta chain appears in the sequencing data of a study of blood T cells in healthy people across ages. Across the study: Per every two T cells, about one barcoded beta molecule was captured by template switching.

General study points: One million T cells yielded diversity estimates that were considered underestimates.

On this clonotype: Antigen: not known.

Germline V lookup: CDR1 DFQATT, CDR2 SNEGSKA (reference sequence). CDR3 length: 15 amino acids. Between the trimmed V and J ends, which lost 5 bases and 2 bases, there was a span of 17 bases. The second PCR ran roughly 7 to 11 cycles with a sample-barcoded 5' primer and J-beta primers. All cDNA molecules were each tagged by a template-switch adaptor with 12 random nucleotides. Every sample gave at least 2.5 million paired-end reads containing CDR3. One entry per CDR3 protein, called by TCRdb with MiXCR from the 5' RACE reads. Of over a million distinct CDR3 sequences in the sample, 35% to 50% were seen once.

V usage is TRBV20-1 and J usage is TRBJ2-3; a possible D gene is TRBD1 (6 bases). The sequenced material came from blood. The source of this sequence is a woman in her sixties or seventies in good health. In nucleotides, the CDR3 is TGCAGTGCTGAGAACCGGGACACAGACACAGATACGCAGTATTTT. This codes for CSAENRDTDTDTQYF.